This T cell receptor (beta chain) was sequenced for a study of cytomegalovirus exposure and HLA in healthy donors. Across the study: Roughly 180 million T cells yielded approximately 100 million unique TCR beta sequences, as an earlier analysis found. From donors who were HLA-typed, an early data release held around 85 million unique TCRs.

Germline CDR1 reads LGHNA; CDR2 reads YNFKEQ. V lost 2 bases to trimming and J lost 5 bases, with 12 bases between them. This CDR3 region has 14 residues. Primers included in the PCR were 60 Vbeta and 13 Jbeta primers. This table comes from immunoSEQ multiplex PCR, and its TCRdb copy is limited to in-frame clones, with some not included. The sample has a few hundred thousand clones; approximately 80% are singletons. V is TRBV4-2 and J is TRBJ2-5; TRBD1 might be the D (6 bases). The sequence was collected from a man aged 35-49 years in good health and CMV-seronegative. The sequencing sample was made of PBMCs. CDR3 amino acids: CASSQPEGDETQYF. The CDR3 DNA reads as TGTGCCAGCAGCCAACCAGAGGGGGACGAGACCCAGTACTTC.